The 15 T cell receptor beta chains given below trace back to one sample, sequenced in a study of control samples from healthy donors and cancer patients. Generated by immunoSEQ multiplex PCR, the TCRdb table keeps only in-frame clones and is missing some. The profile shows about 57,000 clones, approximately 90% of them singletons. The specimen was PBMCs. Receptors were obtained from a man in his thirties or forties with colorectal cancer.

The rearrangement uses TRBV27 and TRBJ2-7, with 7 bases lining up with TRBD1. CDR3 length: 13 residues. V lost 8 bases to trimming and J lost 1 base; unmatched junction nucleotides: 5. CDR1 is MNHEY and CDR2 is SMNVEV in the germline V gene (reference sequence). The CDR3 is CASEDRTSYEQYF. The CDR3 DNA reads as TGTGCCAGCGAGGACAGGACTTCCTACGAGCAGTACTTC.

The chain is built from TRBV10-3 and TRBJ1-5, with D possibly matching TRBD1 (5 bases). V gave up 7 bases and J gave up 2 bases, with 9 bases separating them. This CDR3 is 13 amino acids long. Per the germline V gene, CDR1 is ENHRY and CDR2 is SYGVKD. CDR3 sequence (DNA): TGTGCCATCAAAGGGGATCGCAATCAGCCCCAGCATTTT. Residues: CAIKGDRNQPQHF.

The gene calls are TRBV6-2 or TRBV6-3 and TRBJ1-2, with 8 positions matching TRBD1. The V gene's germline CDR1 is MNHEY and CDR2 SVGEGT. The CDR3 runs to 16 residues. Unmatched junction bases numbered 14, after V lost 4 bases and J lost 7 bases. CDR3 nucleotides: TGTGCCAGCAGTTCGTCGTACCGGACAGGGAGTCCTGGCTACACCTTC. Residues: CASSSSYRTGSPGYTF.

V and J are TRBV7-9 and TRBJ1-1; D may be TRBD1 (5 bases). Trimming stripped 5 bases from V and 1 base from J, with 20 bases between. This CDR3 comprises 17 residues. Germline-derived CDR1 and CDR2 are SEHNR and FQNEAQ (reference sequence). The chain's CDR3 is CASSPLLGGKGNTEAFF. The CDR3 bases are TGTGCCAGCAGCCCCCTTCTCGGGGGTAAGGGGAACACTGAAGCTTTCTTT.

This chain links TRBV11-2 with TRBJ2-5; D perhaps matches TRBD1 (6 bases). The germline V and J ends were trimmed by 6 bases and 1 base, with 9 bases remaining between them. CDR3 size: 13 residues. Germline CDR1 is SGHAT and CDR2 is FQNNGV. CDR3 DNA: TGTGCCAGCAGGAGGACAGCCCAAGAGACCCAGTACTTC. The encoded protein is CASRRTAQETQYF.

The V and J genes are TRBV12-3 or TRBV12-4 and TRBJ1-1; D gene unclear. V lost 6 bases and J lost 0, with 8 bases in between. There are 13 residues in the CDR3. The CDR3 region has the DNA TGTGCCAGCAGGAAAAAAATGAACACTGAAGCTTTCTTT. It specifies CASRKKMNTEAFF.

The chain has TRBV7-2 and TRBJ2-1; 14 bases line up with TRBD2. The V gene's germline CDR1 is SGHTA and CDR2 FQGNSA. V lost 2 bases and J lost 9; bases outside the gene matches: 12. This CDR3 spans 18 amino acids. CDR3 region: CASSLTETSGGVIFEQFF. The CDR3, as DNA: TGTGCCAGCAGCTTAACCGAGACTAGCGGGGGGGTAATTTTTGAGCAGTTCTTC.

The chain recombines TRBV30 with TRBJ1-1, with 7 bases identical to TRBD1. The V gene end was trimmed by 4 bases and the J gene end by 5 bases; junction bases not matched to a gene: 13. There are 15 residues in the CDR3. Germline CDR1 GTSNPN, CDR2 SVGIG (reference sequence). The DNA of the CDR3 is TGTGCCTGGATAGGGGGCCTACAGGGTCGGACTGAAGCTTTCTTT. Translation gives CAWIGGLQGRTEAFF.

The V call is TRBV2, the J call TRBJ2-1; 9 bases fit TRBD1. Per the germline V gene, CDR1 is SNHLY and CDR2 is FYNNEI. The CDR3 covers 14 residues. V was clipped by 3 bases and J by 9 bases; unmatched bases: 6. CDR3 DNA: TGTGCCAGCAGTGAGGGACAGGGTAATGCTGAGCAGTTCTTC. Its protein is CASSEGQGNAEQFF.

The V and J genes are TRBV7-2 and TRBJ1-6, with 11 nucleotides matching TRBD1. V shed 6 bases, J shed 8 bases, and the junction held 6 bases outside the gene matches. The V gene's germline CDR1 is SGHTA and CDR2 FQGNSA. The CDR3 loop spans 15 amino acids. In DNA, the CDR3 is TGTGCCAGCAGATCGGGACAGGGGGATGATTCACCCCTCCACTTT. Translating it yields CASRSGQGDDSPLHF.

The genes are TRBV18 and TRBJ2-1; TRBD2 is a possible D gene (7 bases). Germline assignment: CDR1 KGHSH and CDR2 LQKENI. The CDR3 covers 15 residues. V was trimmed by 5 bases and J by 4 bases, leaving 15 bases between them. The CDR3: CASSSQGGAYNEQFF. Here the CDR3 DNA reads TGTGCCAGCTCATCACAGGGAGGGGCTTACAATGAGCAGTTCTTC.

V gene TRBV6-6 combines with J gene TRBJ2-7; TRBD1 agrees at 7 bases. The CDR3 contains 15 residues. Germline V CDR1 and CDR2: MNHNY, SVGAGI (reference sequence). V lost 2 bases and J lost 2; bases outside the gene matches: 6. CDR3 region: CASSYTNTGAYEQYF. CDR3 coding DNA: TGTGCCAGCAGTTACACAAACACAGGGGCCTACGAGCAGTACTTC.

This clone has more than one count but fewer than ten. This chain links TRBV6-5 with TRBJ1-6; a possible D gene is TRBD1 (6 bases). The germline V gene encodes CDR1 MNHEY and CDR2 SVGAGI. This CDR3 has 13 residues. V gave up 6 bases and J gave up 8 bases, with 11 bases separating them. The CDR3 DNA reads TGTGCCAGCAGAACCTCAGGGGATTCACCCCTCCACTTT. Its protein is CASRTSGDSPLHF.

V and J are TRBV10-3 and TRBJ1-5, with D unresolved. CDR1 is ENHRY, CDR2 SYGVKD, per germline. CDR3 length: 13 amino acids. V dropped 3 bases and J dropped 7 bases, with 10 bases sitting between them. This CDR3 is CAISDLGGQPQHF. CDR3 sequence (DNA): TGTGCCATCAGTGACCTCGGCGGGCAGCCCCAGCATTTT.

V usage is TRBV2 and J usage is TRBJ1-2, with a tentative D call TRBD1 (6 bases). The CDR3 length is 14 residues. Germline V gives CDR1 SNHLY, CDR2 FYNNEI. V shed 0 bases and J shed 4 bases, with 9 bases lying between them. The CDR3 sequence is CASSEAGQSYGYTF. The CDR3 DNA reads as TGTGCCAGCAGTGAAGCGGGACAATCCTATGGCTACACCTTC.